The rows below give T cell receptor beta chains drawn from one sample of a study of cytomegalovirus exposure and HLA in healthy donors. TCRdb keeps only in-frame clones here, not all; method: immunoSEQ multiplex PCR. The data contain roughly 98,000 clones, about 90% of them singletons. Sequencing was carried out using PBMCs. Every receptor here comes from a man aged 18 to 29 in good health and CMV-seropositive. CDR3s include the opening cysteine and the closing phenylalanine or tryptophan. The D gene is left open where the match is weak. Part of the rows lack a size; the others show once, few, many or a class for expanded clones.

TGTGCCAGCAGTCCTAGCGGGGGGGCGAGTGAGACCCAGTACTTC | CASSPSGGASETQYF | TRBD2 | TRBJ2-5 | TRBV6-4 | NA
TGCGCCAGCAGCGTGGACGGCTATGGCTACACCTTC | CASSVDGYGYTF | NA | TRBJ1-2 | TRBV5-1 | NA
TGTGCCAGCAGCTCTGGACTAGCGGGAGGTCCCGATACGCAGTATTTT | CASSSGLAGGPDTQYF | TRBD2 | TRBJ2-3 | TRBV7-9 | once
TGCGCCAGCAGTGATAGGACACCTTACGAGCAGTACTTC | CASSDRTPYEQYF | NA | TRBJ2-7 | TRBV10-2 | NA
TGTGCCAGCAGTGAACGGGACAGGGGGCGAGGATGGGGCTCTGGAAACACCATATATTTT | CASSERDRGRGWGSGNTIYF | TRBD1 | TRBJ1-3 | TRBV6-1 | NA
TGTGCCACCAGCAGAGTCCAGGCTTCAGCCTACGAGCAGTACTTC | CATSRVQASAYEQYF | NA | TRBJ2-7 | TRBV15 | NA
TGTGCCAGCAGCGGGAGGGCAACGAACACCGGGGAGCTGTTTTTT | CASSGRATNTGELFF | TRBD2 | TRBJ2-2 | TRBV2 | NA
TGTGCCAGCAGCTCCCGGGACAGGGGTATTTACGAGCAGTACTTC | CASSSRDRGIYEQYF | TRBD1 | TRBJ2-7 | TRBV6-5 | once
TGCGCCAGCAGCCCCTTGACTGGTTACGAGCAGTACTTC | CASSPLTGYEQYF | NA | TRBJ2-7 | TRBV5-1 | NA
TGTGCCAGCAGAAGGACAGGGCTTGAAGCTTTCTTT | CASRRTGLEAFF | TRBD1 | TRBJ1-1 | TRBV2 | NA
TGTGCCAGCAGCTTAGGCCAGGGGGTGGGCAATGAGCAGTTCTTC | CASSLGQGVGNEQFF | TRBD1 | TRBJ2-1 | TRBV7-9 | NA
TGTGCCAGCAGCGTGAGCCCGACTAGCGGCGATGAGCAGTTCTTC | CASSVSPTSGDEQFF | TRBD2 | TRBJ2-1 | TRBV9 | NA
TGTGCCAGCAGCCTCGGACAGGGGGTGGTCTATGAGCAGTTCTTC | CASSLGQGVVYEQFF | TRBD1 | TRBJ2-1 | TRBV11-3 | NA
TGTGCCAGCAGCTTAACCCGGGACAGTTCCTACGAGCAGTACTTC | CASSLTRDSSYEQYF | TRBD1 | TRBJ2-7 | TRBV11-1 | NA
TGCGCCAGCAGCCAAGACAGAGAGGATATGGCTAGCACCTTC | CASSQDREDMASTF | NA | TRBJ1-2 | TRBV4-1 | NA
TGTGCCACCAGCAGAGATCGGAGTCTAGCGGGTCACGAGCAGTACTTC | CATSRDRSLAGHEQYF | TRBD2 | TRBJ2-7 | TRBV15 | NA
TGCAGCGTTGTCGCTAGCATCGCAGATACGCAGTATTTT | CSVVASIADTQYF | NA | TRBJ2-3 | TRBV29-1 | NA
TGCGCCAGCAGCCAAGGGCAGGGGTTTCAAGTTGAAAAACTGTTTTTT | CASSQGQGFQVEKLFF | NA | TRBJ1-4 | TRBV4-1 | NA
TGTGCCAGTAGTATTGTCAGGACAGGGGAGTACGAGCAGTACTTC | CASSIVRTGEYEQYF | TRBD1 | TRBJ2-7 | TRBV19 | NA
TGTGCCAGCAGTAGGGACAGATACCCCCAAGAGACCCAGTACTTC | CASSRDRYPQETQYF | TRBD1 | TRBJ2-5 | TRBV6-1 | NA
TGTGCCAGCAGCCCTGAGTACGTCGGGAGACCTAACTATGGCTACACCTTC | CASSPEYVGRPNYGYTF | NA | TRBJ1-2 | TRBV5-5 | NA
TGTGCCAGCAGCTTGAAGGGGACCTACAATGAGCAGTTCTTC | CASSLKGTYNEQFF | NA | TRBJ2-1 | TRBV5-6 | NA
TGTGCAAGTCGCTTAGCGCATGGGCAGAGTAAAAACATTCAGTACTTC | CASRLAHGQSKNIQYF | NA | TRBJ2-4 | TRBV12-2 | NA
TGTGCCAGCAGCTTAATCCGGGGGGTCAATGAGCAGTTCTTC | CASSLIRGVNEQFF | TRBD2 | TRBJ2-1 | TRBV11-3 | NA
TGTGCCAGCAGCCGGAACAGGGGCGACGAGCAGTACTTC | CASSRNRGDEQYF | TRBD1 | TRBJ2-7 | TRBV7-9 | once
TGTGCGGGCTACGACAGATCCACCGGGGAGCTGTTTTTT | CAGYDRSTGELFF | NA | TRBJ2-2 | TRBV19 | once
TGTGCCAGCAGCGAACAGGGTACTGAAGCTTTCTTT | CASSEQGTEAFF | NA | TRBJ1-1 | TRBV2 | NA
TGTGCCAGCACTCAGGCATCCTTCCAAGAGACCCAGTACTTC | CASTQASFQETQYF | NA | TRBJ2-5 | TRBV11-2 | NA
TGTGCCAGCTCCGAATCCAGAGAAACAGGGCCCTATGGCTACACCTTC | CASSESRETGPYGYTF | NA | TRBJ1-2 | TRBV18 | NA
TGTGCCAGCAGTTCTTCCCCCTACGAGCAGTACTTC | CASSSSPYEQYF | NA | TRBJ2-7 | TRBV27 | few
TGTGCCAGCAGTTTCAGGATCGACAATGAGCAGTTCTTC | CASSFRIDNEQFF | NA | TRBJ2-1 | TRBV28 | NA
TGCGCCAGCAGCGAGATACGGACAGGGGGCTACATCTCTGGAAACACCATATATTTT | CASSEIRTGGYISGNTIYF | TRBD1 | TRBJ1-3 | TRBV5-1 | once